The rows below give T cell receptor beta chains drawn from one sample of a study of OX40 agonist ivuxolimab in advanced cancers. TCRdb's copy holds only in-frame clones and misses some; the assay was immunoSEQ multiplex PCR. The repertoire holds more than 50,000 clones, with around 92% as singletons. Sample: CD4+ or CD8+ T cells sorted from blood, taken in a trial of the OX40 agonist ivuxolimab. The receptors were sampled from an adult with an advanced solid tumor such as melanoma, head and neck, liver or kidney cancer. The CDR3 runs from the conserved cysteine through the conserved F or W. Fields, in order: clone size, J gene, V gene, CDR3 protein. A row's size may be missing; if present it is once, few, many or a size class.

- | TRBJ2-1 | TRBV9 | CASSVDNREQFF
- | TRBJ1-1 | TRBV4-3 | CASSQQGGLDTEAFF
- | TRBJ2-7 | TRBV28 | CASSPLGLAGLSSYEQYF
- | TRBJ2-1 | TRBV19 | CASSTLWDRGYETDEQFF
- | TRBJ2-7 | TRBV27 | CASSSFRDVNEQYF
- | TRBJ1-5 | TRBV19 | CASKFRVYGDQPQHF
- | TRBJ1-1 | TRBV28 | CASRDSDRILTEAFF
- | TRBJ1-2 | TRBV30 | CAWRKHGQGVNYGYTF
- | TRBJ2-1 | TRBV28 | CASSLVGRRVDEQFF
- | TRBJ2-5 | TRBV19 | CASSVWTGHQETQYF
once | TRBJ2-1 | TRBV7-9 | CASSLAGQDNEQFF
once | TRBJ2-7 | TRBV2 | CASSESRGPSHEQYF
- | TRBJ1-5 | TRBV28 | CASYRVGGQPQHF
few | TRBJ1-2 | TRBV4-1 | CASSTRTGGDGYTF
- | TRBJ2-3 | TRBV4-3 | CASSQDSTDTQYF
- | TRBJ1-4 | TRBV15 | CATSGRTTNEKLFF
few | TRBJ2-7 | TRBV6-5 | CASSWSGGRWEQYF
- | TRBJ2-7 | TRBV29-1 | CSVGTSGTSYEQYF
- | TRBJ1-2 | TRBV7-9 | CASSSDRDPHGYTF
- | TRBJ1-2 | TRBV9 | CASAQSPGMVNDGYTF
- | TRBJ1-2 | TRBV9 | CASSVPGAYGYTF
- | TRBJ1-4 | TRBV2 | CASSELLLGQGDEKLFF
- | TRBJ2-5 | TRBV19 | CASTGGEETQYF
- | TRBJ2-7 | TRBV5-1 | CASSFRGNTYEQYF
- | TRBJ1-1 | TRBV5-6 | CASSSGQGVTEAFF
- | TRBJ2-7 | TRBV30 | CAWSLDTSYEQYF
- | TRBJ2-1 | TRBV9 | CASSGPPGRLALSYNEQFF
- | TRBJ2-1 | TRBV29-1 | CSVGPDYNEQFF
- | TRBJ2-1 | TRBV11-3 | CASSLDGAGVRNEQFF
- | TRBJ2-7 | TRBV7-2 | CASSLGDSAYEQYF
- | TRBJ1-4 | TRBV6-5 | CASSSTGEYEKLFF
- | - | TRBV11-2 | CASSLGPGDYEQYF
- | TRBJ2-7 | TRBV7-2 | CASSPRHYYEQYF
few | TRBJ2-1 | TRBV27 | CASSLSPSGQEEQFF
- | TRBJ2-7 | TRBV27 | CASSFQGNYEQYF
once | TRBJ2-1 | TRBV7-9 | CASSLTIAGRGHEQFF
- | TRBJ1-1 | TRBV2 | CASSEGRRRMNTEAFF
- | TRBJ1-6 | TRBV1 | CTSSQDHRGKVQSSYNSPLHF
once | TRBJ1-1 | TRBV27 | CASSFGDWTEAFF
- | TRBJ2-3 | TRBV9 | CASSVSFGLAKFPDTQYF
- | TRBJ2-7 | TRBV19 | CASSIGTGSYEQYF
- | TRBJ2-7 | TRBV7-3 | CASSYSGPSYEQYF
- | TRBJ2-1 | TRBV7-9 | CASSPPVGREAGNEQFF
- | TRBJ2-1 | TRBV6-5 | CASSSGRGPYNEQFF
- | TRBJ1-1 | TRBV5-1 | CASSLEGHTNTEAFF
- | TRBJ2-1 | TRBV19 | CASSIIRGPYNEQFF